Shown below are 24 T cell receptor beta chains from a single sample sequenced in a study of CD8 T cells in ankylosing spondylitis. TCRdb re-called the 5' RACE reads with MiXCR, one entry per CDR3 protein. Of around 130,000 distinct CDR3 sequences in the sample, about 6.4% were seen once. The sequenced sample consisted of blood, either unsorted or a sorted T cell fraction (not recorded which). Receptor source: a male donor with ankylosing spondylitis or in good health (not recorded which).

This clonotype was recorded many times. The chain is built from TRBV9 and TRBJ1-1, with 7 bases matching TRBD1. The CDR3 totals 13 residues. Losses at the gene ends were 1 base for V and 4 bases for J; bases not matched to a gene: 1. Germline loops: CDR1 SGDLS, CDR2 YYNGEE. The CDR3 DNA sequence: TGTGCCAGCAGCGTATCAGGGGGCACTGAAGCTTTCTTT. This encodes CASSVSGGTEAFF.

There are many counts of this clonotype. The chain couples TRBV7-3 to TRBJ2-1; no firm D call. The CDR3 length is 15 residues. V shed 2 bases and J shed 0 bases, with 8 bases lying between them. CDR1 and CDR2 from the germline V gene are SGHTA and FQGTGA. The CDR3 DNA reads TGTGCCAGCAGCTTAGGTTACAGCTCCTACAATGAGCAGTTCTTC. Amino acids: CASSLGYSSYNEQFF.

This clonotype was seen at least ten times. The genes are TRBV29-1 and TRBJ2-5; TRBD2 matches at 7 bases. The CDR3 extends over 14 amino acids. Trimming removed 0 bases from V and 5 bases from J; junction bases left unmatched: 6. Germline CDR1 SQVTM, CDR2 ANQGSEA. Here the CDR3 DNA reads TGCAGCGTTGAAGATCGGGGTAGCGGGGAGACCCAGTACTTC. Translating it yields CSVEDRGSGETQYF. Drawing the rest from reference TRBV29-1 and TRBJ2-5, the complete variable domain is SAVISQKPSRDICQRGTSLTIQCQVDSQVTMMFWYRQQPGQSLTLIATANQGSEATYESGFVIDKFPISRPNLTFSTLTVSNMSPEDSSIYLCSVEDRGSGETQYFGPGTRLLVL.

The CDR3 sequence is CASSPFPGDNYGYTF. The CDR3 DNA sequence: TGTGCCAGCAGCCCTTTCCCCGGGGACAACTATGGCTACACCTTC. The V call is TRBV5-5, the J call TRBJ1-2, with D possibly TRBD1 on 5 matching bases. V was trimmed by 4 bases and J by 2 bases, leaving 15 bases between them. Per the germline V gene, CDR1 is SGHKS and CDR2 is YYEKEE (reference sequence). This CDR3 spans 15 amino acids.

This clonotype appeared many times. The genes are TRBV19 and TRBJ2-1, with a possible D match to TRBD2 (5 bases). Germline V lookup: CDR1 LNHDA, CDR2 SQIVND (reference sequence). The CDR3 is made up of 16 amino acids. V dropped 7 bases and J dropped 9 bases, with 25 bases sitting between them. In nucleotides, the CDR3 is TGTGCCAGTACCACCCTGGGCAGCGGCTATCAGGTTGAGCAGTTCTTC. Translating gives CASTTLGSGYQVEQFF.

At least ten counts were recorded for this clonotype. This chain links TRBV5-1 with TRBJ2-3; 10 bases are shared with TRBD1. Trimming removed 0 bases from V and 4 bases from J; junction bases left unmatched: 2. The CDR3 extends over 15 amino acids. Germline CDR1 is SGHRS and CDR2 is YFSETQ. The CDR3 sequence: CASSLAGQGADTQYF. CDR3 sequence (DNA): TGCGCCAGCAGCTTGGCAGGACAGGGGGCAGATACGCAGTATTTT. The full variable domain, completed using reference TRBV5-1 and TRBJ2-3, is KAGVTQTPRYLIKTRGQQVTLSCSPISGHRSVSWYQQTPGQGLQFLFEYFSETQRNKGNFPGRFSGRQFSNSRSEMNVSTLELGDSALYLCASSLAGQGADTQYFGPGTRLTVL.

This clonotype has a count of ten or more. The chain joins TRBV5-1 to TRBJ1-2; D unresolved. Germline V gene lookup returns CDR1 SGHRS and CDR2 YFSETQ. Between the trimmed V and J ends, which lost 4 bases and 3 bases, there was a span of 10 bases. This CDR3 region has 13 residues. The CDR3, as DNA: TGCGCCAGCAGCATGAACAGCGACTATGGCTACACCTTC. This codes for CASSMNSDYGYTF.

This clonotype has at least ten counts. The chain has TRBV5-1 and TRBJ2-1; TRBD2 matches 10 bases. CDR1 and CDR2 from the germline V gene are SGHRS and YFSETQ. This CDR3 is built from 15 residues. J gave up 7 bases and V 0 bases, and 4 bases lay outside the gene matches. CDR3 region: CASSLDGTSVNEQFF. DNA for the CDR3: TGCGCCAGCAGCTTGGATGGGACTAGCGTGAATGAGCAGTTCTTC.

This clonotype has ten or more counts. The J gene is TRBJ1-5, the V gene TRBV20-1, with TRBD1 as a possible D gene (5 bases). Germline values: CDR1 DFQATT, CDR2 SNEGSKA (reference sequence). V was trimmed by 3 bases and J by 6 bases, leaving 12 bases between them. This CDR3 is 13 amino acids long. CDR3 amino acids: CSASSGPGQPQHF. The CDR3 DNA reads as TGCAGTGCTAGTTCAGGGCCGGGTCAGCCCCAGCATTTT.

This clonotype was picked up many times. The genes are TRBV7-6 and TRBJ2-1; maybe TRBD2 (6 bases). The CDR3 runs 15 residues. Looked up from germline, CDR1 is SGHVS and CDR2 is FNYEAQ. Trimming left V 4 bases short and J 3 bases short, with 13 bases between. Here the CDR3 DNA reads TGTGCCAGCAGCTCGTGGGCGGGACTCTACAATGAGCAGTTCTTC. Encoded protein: CASSSWAGLYNEQFF.

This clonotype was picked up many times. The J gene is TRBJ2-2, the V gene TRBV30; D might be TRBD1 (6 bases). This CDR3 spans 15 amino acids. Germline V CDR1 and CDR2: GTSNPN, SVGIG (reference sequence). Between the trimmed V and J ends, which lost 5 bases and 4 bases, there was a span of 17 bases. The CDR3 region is CAWGTGSGLTGELFF. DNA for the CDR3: TGTGCCTGGGGAACAGGGAGCGGTCTCACCGGGGAGCTGTTTTTT.

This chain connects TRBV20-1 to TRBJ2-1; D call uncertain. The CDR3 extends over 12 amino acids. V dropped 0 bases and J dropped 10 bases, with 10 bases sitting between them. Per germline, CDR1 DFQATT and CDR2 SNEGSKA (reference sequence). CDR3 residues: CSARDRGLEQFF. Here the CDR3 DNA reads TGCAGTGCTAGAGATCGAGGATTAGAGCAGTTCTTC.

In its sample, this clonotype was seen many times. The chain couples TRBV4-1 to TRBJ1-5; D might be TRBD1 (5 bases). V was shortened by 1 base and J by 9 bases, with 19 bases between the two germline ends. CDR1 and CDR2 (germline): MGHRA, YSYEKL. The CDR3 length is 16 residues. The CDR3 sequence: CASSQAKGTTSWPQHF. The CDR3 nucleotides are TGCGCCAGCAGCCAAGCAAAGGGGACCACCTCTTGGCCCCAGCATTTT.

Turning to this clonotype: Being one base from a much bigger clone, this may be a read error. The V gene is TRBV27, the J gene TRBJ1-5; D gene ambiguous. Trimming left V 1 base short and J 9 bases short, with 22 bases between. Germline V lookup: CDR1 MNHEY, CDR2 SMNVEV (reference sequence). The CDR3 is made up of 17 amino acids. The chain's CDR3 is CASSLCPVPENDRPQHF. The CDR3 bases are TGTGCCAGCAGTTTATGTCCGGTCCCAGAGAACGATCGGCCCCAGCATTTT.

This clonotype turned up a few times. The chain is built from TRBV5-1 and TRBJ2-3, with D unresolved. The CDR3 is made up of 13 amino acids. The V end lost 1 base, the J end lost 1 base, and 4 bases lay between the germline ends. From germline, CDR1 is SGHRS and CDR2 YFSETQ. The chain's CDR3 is CASSLWGTDTQYF. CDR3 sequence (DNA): TGCGCCAGCAGCTTGTGGGGCACAGATACGCAGTATTTT.

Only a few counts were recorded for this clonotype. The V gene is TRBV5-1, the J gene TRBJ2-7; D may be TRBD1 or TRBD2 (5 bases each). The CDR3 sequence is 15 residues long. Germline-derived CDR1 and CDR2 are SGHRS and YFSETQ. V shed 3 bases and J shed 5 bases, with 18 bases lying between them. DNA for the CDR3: TGCGCCAGCAGCTCCGGGACGGAAATCACTCACGAGCAGTACTTC. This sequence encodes CASSSGTEITHEQYF.

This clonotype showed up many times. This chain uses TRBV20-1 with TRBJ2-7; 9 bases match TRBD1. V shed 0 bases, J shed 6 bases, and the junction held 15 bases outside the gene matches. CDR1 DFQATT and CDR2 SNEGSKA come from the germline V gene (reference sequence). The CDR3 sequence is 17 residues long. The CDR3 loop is CSARDQRYWDRAFEQYF. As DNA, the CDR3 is TGCAGTGCTAGAGATCAACGCTACTGGGACAGGGCTTTCGAGCAGTACTTC.

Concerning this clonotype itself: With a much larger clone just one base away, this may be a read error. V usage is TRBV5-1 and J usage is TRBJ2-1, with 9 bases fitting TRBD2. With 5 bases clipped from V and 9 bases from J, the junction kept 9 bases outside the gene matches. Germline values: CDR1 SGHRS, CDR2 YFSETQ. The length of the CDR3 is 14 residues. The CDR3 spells CASRPSSGDTEQFF. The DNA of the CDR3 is TGCGCCAGCAGACCATCTAGCGGGGACACTGAGCAGTTCTTC.

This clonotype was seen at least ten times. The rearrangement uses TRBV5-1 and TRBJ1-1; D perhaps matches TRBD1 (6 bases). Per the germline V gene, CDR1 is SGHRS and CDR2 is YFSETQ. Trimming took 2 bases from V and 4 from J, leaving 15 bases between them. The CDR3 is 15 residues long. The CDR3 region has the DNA TGCGCCAGCAGCTTACAGGGACCGCTGGGCACTGAAGCTTTCTTT. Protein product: CASSLQGPLGTEAFF.

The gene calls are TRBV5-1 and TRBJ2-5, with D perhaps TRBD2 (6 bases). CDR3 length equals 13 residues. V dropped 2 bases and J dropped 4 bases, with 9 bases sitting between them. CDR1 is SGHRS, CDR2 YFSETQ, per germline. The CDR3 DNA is TGCGCCAGCAGCTTTGGCGGGATAGAGACCCAGTACTTC. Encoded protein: CASSFGGIETQYF.

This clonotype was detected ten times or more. CDR3 coding DNA: TGTGCCAGCAGCTCCCAGAATCGGGGGTCCCGCACAGATACGCAGTATTTT. The encoded protein is CASSSQNRGSRTDTQYF. This chain uses TRBV5-6 with TRBJ2-3, with D perhaps matching TRBD2 (6 bases). CDR1 and CDR2 (germline): SGHDT, YYEEEE. V was clipped by 3 bases and J by 1 base, with 18 bases between them. The CDR3 extends over 17 amino acids. Looking up the rest from reference TRBV5-6 and TRBJ2-3 gives the full variable domain: DAGVTQSPTHLIKTRGQQVTLRCSPKSGHDTVSWYQQALGQGPQFIFQYYEEEERQRGNFPDRFSGHQFPNYSSELNVNALLLGDSALYLCASSSQNRGSRTDTQYFGPGTRLTVL.

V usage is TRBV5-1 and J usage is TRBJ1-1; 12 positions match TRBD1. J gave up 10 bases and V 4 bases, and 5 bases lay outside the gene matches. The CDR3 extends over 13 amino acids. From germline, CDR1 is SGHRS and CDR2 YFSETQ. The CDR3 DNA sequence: TGCGCCAGCAGCCCGGGACAGGGGGCTTCAGCTTTCTTT. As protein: CASSPGQGASAFF.

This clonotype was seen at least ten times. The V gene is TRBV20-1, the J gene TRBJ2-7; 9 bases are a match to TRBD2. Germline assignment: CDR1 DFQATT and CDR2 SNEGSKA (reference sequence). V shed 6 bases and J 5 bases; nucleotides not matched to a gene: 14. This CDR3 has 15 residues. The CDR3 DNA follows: TGCAGTGCACAGACTAGCGGCCCCAGTCTACACGAGCAGTACTTC. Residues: CSAQTSGPSLHEQYF.

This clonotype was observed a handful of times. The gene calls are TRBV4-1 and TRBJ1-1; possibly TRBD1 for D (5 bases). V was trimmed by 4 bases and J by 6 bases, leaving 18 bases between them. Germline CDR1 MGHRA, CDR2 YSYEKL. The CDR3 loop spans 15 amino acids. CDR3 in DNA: TGCGCCAGCAGCCCCGGGACTTTCGGAGGATCTGAAGCTTTCTTT. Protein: CASSPGTFGGSEAFF.